This T cell receptor (beta chain) was captured by sequencing in a study of technical replicates of blood from a few donors. The assay was immunoSEQ multiplex PCR, and TCRdb's table has in-frame clones only and misses some. The sample comprises roughly 76,000 clones, about 93% of which are singletons, and approximately 0.42% rests with the top ten. This CDR3 spans 16 amino acids. CDR1 is MDHEN and CDR2 is SYDVKM in the germline V gene. The V gene end was trimmed by 2 bases and the J gene end by 2 bases; junction bases not matched to a gene: 5. The sequenced sample consisted of T cells isolated from PBMCs. This clonotype was sampled from a human donor in good health. The chain is built from TRBV28 and TRBJ2-2, with 7 bases that match TRBD2. CDR3 DNA sequence: TGTGCCAGCAGTTTAGCGGGAGCTATTAACACCGGGGAGCTGTTTTTT. This encodes CASSLAGAINTGELFF.